This T cell receptor beta chain was sequenced in a study of technical replicates of blood from several donors. V lost 1 base to trimming and J lost 0 bases, with 15 bases between them. CDR3 size: 17 residues. Germline assignment: CDR1 SGHAT and CDR2 FQNNGV. This clone was recorded only once. Libraries were prepared by immunoSEQ multiplex PCR; TCRdb keeps only in-frame clonotypes and omits some of them. The sample holds 76,000 or so clones, 80% to 90% seen once. The chain carries TRBV11-2 and TRBJ1-2; D might be TRBD1 (6 bases). The TCR originated in a human donor in good health. Some clones in this sample may be carry-over from other donors' samples. Sequenced input: PBMCs. The CDR3 is CASSLVGGGGANYGYTF. In nucleotides, the CDR3 is TGTGCCAGCAGCTTAGTTGGAGGGGGGGGAGCTAACTATGGCTACACCTTC.